This TCR beta chain was retrieved from a study of lymphopenia after photon versus proton radiotherapy. Turning to this clone: Its cognate antigen is unknown.

The method was immunoSEQ multiplex PCR; TCRdb's version includes in-frame clones alone and lacks a portion of them. The table lists approximately 71,000 clones, about nine tenths of them singletons. The length of the CDR3 is 16 residues. CDR1 MDHEN and CDR2 SYDVKM come from the germline V gene. The ends lost 5 bases at V and 7 bases at J; junction bases unmatched: 14. Study findings and constraints: Photon-treated patients lost naive T cells and TCR diversity; proton-treated stayed stable. Post-nadir diversity loss with photons came from oligoclonal expansion, particularly CD8+ Temra cells. Post-nadir TCR diversity decline inversely tracked overall survival among those who died. Only patients who died were analyzed for survival; proton advantage is unproven.

The sequence was collected from a woman in her 70s with pancreatic cancer. This chain joins TRBV28 and TRBJ1-5; 7 bases match TRBD1. The starting material was peripheral blood, obtained from a patient treated with photon-based radiotherapy. Here the CDR3 reads CASSPARQGSGQPQHF. CDR3 coding DNA: TGTGCCAGCAGTCCCGCAAGACAGGGCTCGGGGCAGCCCCAGCATTTT.